These T cell receptor beta chains were read from a single sample in a study of T cell responses to AZD1222 COVID-19 vaccine. Using immunoSEQ multiplex PCR, the repertoire was profiled, and TCRdb retains in-frame clones only, with some absent. The sample has under 150,000 clones, 80% to 90% seen once; the top ten hold over 8.5%. Sequenced material: peripheral blood, taken on day 0 of AZD1222 vaccination. The receptors were sampled from an adult in good health. Both conserved end residues are part of each CDR3. D genes are given only for firm matches. Expanded clones get a size class; other rows say once, few or many, or leave the size out.

TRBV19	TRBJ1-5	.	once	TGTGCCAGCGCCCTTGGACGGGATAGCAATCAGCCCCAGCATTTT	CASALGRDSNQPQHF
TRBV11-2	TRBJ1-1	.	.	TGTGCCAGCAGCTTTACAGGGAGTACTGAAGCTTTCTTT	CASSFTGSTEAFF
TRBV7-9	TRBJ2-7	.	few	TGTGCCAGCAGCTTAGAGTCCTACGAGCAGTACTTC	CASSLESYEQYF
TRBV6-5	TRBJ1-5	.	.	TGTGCCAGCACGGGGGGGACCAATCAGCCCCAGCATTTT	CASTGGTNQPQHF
TRBV4-3	TRBJ2-3	.	.	TGCGCCAGCAGCCAATCCCCCCGGGGGTCCAGCACAGATACGCAGTATTTT	CASSQSPRGSSTDTQYF
TRBV7-9	TRBJ1-6	.	.	TGTGCCAGCAGCTTTGGGGAATCACCCCTCCACTTT	CASSFGESPLHF
TRBV11-2	TRBJ1-3	.	.	TGTGCCAGCAGCTTAGCCCCTGGTCCTGCGCCTGGAAACACCATATATTTT	CASSLAPGPAPGNTIYF
TRBV3-1/TRBV3-2	TRBJ2-7	.	once	TGTGCCAGCAGCCAAGGATCGGGGGGCAGCGACGAGCAGTACTTC	CASSQGSGGSDEQYF
TRBV7-9	TRBJ1-1	TRBD1	.	TGTGCCAGCAGCGTAGGGACAGGGGCTTTGAACACTGAAGCTTTCTTT	CASSVGTGALNTEAFF
TRBV3-1/TRBV3-2	TRBJ2-5	.	.	TGTGCCAGCAGCCAAGATAGAGGGAGCTCCGGGGAGACCCAGTACTTC	CASSQDRGSSGETQYF
TRBV7-9	TRBJ1-4	.	few	TGTGCCAGCAGCCTATGGACAGCAACTAATGAAAAACTGTTTTTT	CASSLWTATNEKLFF
TRBV9	TRBJ2-7	TRBD2	once	TGTGCCAGCAGCGCCGCGGGGGGGTTAGGTTCCTACGAGCAGTACTTC	CASSAAGGLGSYEQYF
TRBV6-5	TRBJ1-1	.	.	TGTGCCAGCAGTTACCTCAATATCCGTGCAACTGAAGCTTTCTTT	CASSYLNIRATEAFF
TRBV19	TRBJ1-5	TRBD1	.	TGTGCCAGTAGTAGCGGGACAGGAGACAATCAGCCCCAGCATTTT	CASSSGTGDNQPQHF
TRBV7-9	TRBJ2-5	.	few	TGTGCCAGCAGCTCAGCTTTCGCGGGAATCGGAGAGACCCAGTACTTC	CASSSAFAGIGETQYF
TRBV28	TRBJ1-1	TRBD1	.	TGTGCCAGCAGTTCGACAGGGATTGGGAACACTGAAGCTTTCTTT	CASSSTGIGNTEAFF
TRBV9	TRBJ1-1	TRBD1	.	TGTGCCAGCAGCGTAAATACAGGGGACACTGAAGCTTTCTTT	CASSVNTGDTEAFF
TRBV18	TRBJ1-2	.	.	TGTGCCAGCTCACCACCCGTTGTTAACTATGGCTACACCTTC	CASSPPVVNYGYTF
TRBV7-3	TRBJ2-3	.	.	TGTGCCAGCAGCTTAATGGCGAATGGGGATACGCAGTATTTT	CASSLMANGDTQYF
TRBV7-2	TRBJ2-7	TRBD2	.	TGTGCCAGCAGCTTAGGTTCGGGGCGGGGGTTGTACAGCGAGCAGTACTTC	CASSLGSGRGLYSEQYF
TRBV19	TRBJ1-5	.	.	TGTGCCAGTAGCCAATTACACGGAGGGACGCCAAATCAGCCCCAGCATTTT	CASSQLHGGTPNQPQHF
TRBV18	TRBJ2-2	.	.	TGTGCCAGCTCACCAGGTCGGGGCTCCGGGGAGCTGTTTTTT	CASSPGRGSGELFF
TRBV28	TRBJ1-5	TRBD1	.	TGTGCCAGCAGTGAGGGGGCGGGCAATCAGCCCCAGCATTTT	CASSEGAGNQPQHF
TRBV4-1	TRBJ2-3	TRBD2	.	TGCGCCAGCAGGGCGGGAGCTAGCACAGATACGCAGTATTTT	CASRAGASTDTQYF
TRBV2	TRBJ2-7	.	.	TGTGCCAGCAGTCAGGGCGTGGGGTCCTACGAGCAGTACTTC	CASSQGVGSYEQYF
TRBV7-2	TRBJ1-5	.	.	TGTGCCAGCAGCTTACTACTCGCGCCGCCCCAGCATTTT	CASSLLLAPPQHF
TRBV13	TRBJ1-5	.	few	TGTGCCAGCAGCTTACAGGGGAATCAGCCCCAGCATTTT	CASSLQGNQPQHF
TRBV5-1	TRBJ2-3	.	.	TGCGCCAGCAGAAGCCCCGCAGATACGCAGTATTTT	CASRSPADTQYF
TRBV5-1	TRBJ2-5	TRBD2	.	TGCGCCAGCAGCCTAGGGACTAGCGGTGAGACCCAGTACTTC	CASSLGTSGETQYF
TRBV3-1/TRBV3-2	TRBJ1-5	.	.	TGTGCCAGCAGCCTACAGGGTGGCAGCAATCAGCCCCAGCATTTT	CASSLQGGSNQPQHF
TRBV6-5	TRBJ1-3	TRBD1	.	TGTGCCAGCAGTTACTCTGACAGGGGTGTTGGAAACACCATATATTTT	CASSYSDRGVGNTIYF
TRBV18	TRBJ1-1	.	.	TGTGCCAGCTCGCCTCAGGGTGGCACTGAAGCTTTCTTT	CASSPQGGTEAFF
TRBV28	TRBJ1-4	.	once	TGTGCCAGCAGTTTCGGCCCGGCGGGTAATGAAAAACTGTTTTTT	CASSFGPAGNEKLFF
TRBV10-1	TRBJ2-7	.	.	TGCGCCAGCAGTGATAAGGGACGGGGTACGTACGAGCAGTACTTC	CASSDKGRGTYEQYF
TRBV2	TRBJ2-7	TRBD1	.	TGTGCCAGCAGGGCACAGGGGTTCCGCTCCTACGAGCAGTACTTC	CASRAQGFRSYEQYF
TRBV3-1/TRBV3-2	TRBJ1-2	.	.	TGTGCCAGCAGCCCCCGGCTCGAGTATGGCTACACCTTC	CASSPRLEYGYTF
TRBV27	TRBJ1-2	TRBD1	once	TGTGCCAGCAGTTCCCTTGGGACAGGGGCAATCTATGGCTACACCTTC	CASSSLGTGAIYGYTF
TRBV6-5	TRBJ1-6	.	.	TGTGCCAGCGCGGGGTTAGGTTCACCCCTCCACTTT	CASAGLGSPLHF
TRBV28	TRBJ1-3	.	once	TGTGCCAGCGAGGGGGGCTCTGGAAACACCATATATTTT	CASEGGSGNTIYF
TRBV9	TRBJ1-6	.	.	TGTGCCAGCAGCTCTTTTAATTCACCCCTCCACTTT	CASSSFNSPLHF
TRBV29-1	TRBJ1-2	TRBD1	.	TGCAGCGCGACAGGGACGGGTTACTATGGCTACACCTTC	CSATGTGYYGYTF